This T cell receptor beta chain comes out of a study of PD-L1 blockade in urothelial cancer. Study overall: Blood analysis occurred 3 weeks (second dose) and 6 weeks after treatment start.

CDR1 SEHNR and CDR2 FQNEAQ come from the germline V gene (reference sequence). Trimming stripped 5 bases from V and 2 bases from J, with 10 bases between. The CDR3 has 13 amino acids. Sequencing was performed with immunoSEQ multiplex PCR; in TCRdb, only in-frame clones are kept and a portion is missing. In the table there are some 120,000 clones, about 88% of which are singletons. Indicated time point: pretreatment peripheral blood. This clonotype was sampled from a man in his fifties or sixties with urothelial cancer. This chain uses TRBV7-9 with TRBJ2-7; D might be TRBD1 (5 bases). Sequenced material: PBMCs, taken around atezolizumab (anti-PD-L1) treatment. The CDR3 DNA sequence: TGTGCCAGCAGCAAGGGGTCTCCCTACGAGCAGTACTTC. Translated: CASSKGSPYEQYF. Drawing the rest from reference TRBV7-9 and TRBJ2-7, the complete variable domain is DTGVSQNPRHKITKRGQNVTFRCDPISEHNRLYWYRQTLGQGPEFLTYFQNEAQLEKSRLLSDRFSAERPKGSFSTLEIQRTEQGDSAMYLCASSKGSPYEQYFGPGTRLTVT.